This T cell receptor (beta chain) was identified during a study of shared clonotypes between healthy human individuals. Whole-study findings and limits: Naive subsets tended to show greater estimated richness than memory subsets. For sorted subsets, rarefaction showed incomplete sequencing despite large depth. An effect of sequencing depth on clonotype sharing among donors was expected.

This clone was recorded once. Antigen unknown. Source study methods: Junction-only sequences produced by ImmunoSEQ had no quality scores, so filtering differed. The method was immunoSEQ multiplex PCR; TCRdb's version includes in-frame clones alone and lacks a portion of them. V, J and clone size were drawn from that table, and D and trimming were deduced from the DNA. The sample has under 2.5 million clones; about 90% are singletons. Sequencing was done on a sample of naive CD4+ T cells from PBMCs. Subset denoted: CD45RA+ positively selected. The TCR was taken from a man aged 18 to 35 in good health. Some clones in this sample may be carry-over from other donors' samples.

DNA for the CDR3: TGTGCCAGCACCTCCGGAGGGCCTTACAATGAGCAGTTCTTC. Its translation: CASTSGGPYNEQFF. The gene calls are TRBV9 and TRBJ2-1; D perhaps matches TRBD2 (6 bases). The germline CDR1 and CDR2 sequences are SGDLS and YYNGEE. There are 14 residues in the CDR3. V lost 6 bases to trimming and J lost 4 bases, with 14 bases between them.